These 30 T cell receptor beta chains came from one sample sequenced in a study of prognosis after radiotherapy for stage I lung cancer. Genomic DNA yielded TCR beta CDR3, amplified by two-round multiplex PCR. Initially, in first-round PCR, primers specific to each TRBV and TRBJ gene were used. TCRdb re-called the multiplex PCR reads with MiXCR, one entry per CDR3 protein. The data hold tens of thousands of distinct CDR3 sequences, with roughly 43% observed a single time. Sample: PBMCs, taken before or after stereotactic body radiation therapy (not recorded which). All receptors come from a donor aged 50 or older with non-small cell lung cancer.

This clonotype turned up a few times. The rearrangement links TRBV24-1 to TRBJ2-3, with D perhaps assigned TRBD1 or TRBD2 (5 bases each). The CDR3 spans 12 residues. Germline CDR1 reads KGHDR; CDR2 reads SFDVKD. V lost 5 bases and J 10 bases, leaving 12 bases between the germline ends. The CDR3 bases are TGTGCCACCAGTGTGGGGGATTTGGCGCAGTATTTT. Translation gives CATSVGDLAQYF.

This clonotype was recorded at least ten times. The junction shows a germline mismatch at one end, possibly a read error. As DNA, the CDR3 is TGTGCCAGCAGTCCCCGGCGGGGAATTTCCTACAATGGGCAGTTCTTC. Translation gives CASSPRRGISYNGQFF. The rearrangement links TRBV27 to TRBJ2-1, with a possible D match to TRBD2 (6 bases). CDR1 MNHEY and CDR2 SMNVEV come from the germline V gene (reference sequence). The length of the CDR3 is 16 residues.

This clonotype was counted many times. The chain carries TRBV18 and TRBJ2-2, with 8 bases fitting TRBD1. Trimming took 6 bases from V and 3 from J; bases not matched to a gene: 6. The CDR3 has 15 residues. Germline CDR1 and CDR2: KGHSH and LQKENI. In nucleotides, the CDR3 is TGTGCCAGCTCGGTCCAGGGGGCGCACACCGGGGAGCTGTTTTTT. It translates to CASSVQGAHTGELFF.

The table lists this clonotype with many counts. The chain uses TRBV20-1 and TRBJ1-5; 8 bases are shared with TRBD1. J lost 1 base, V lost 2 bases, and 4 bases had no gene match. In germline, CDR1 is DFQATT, CDR2 SNEGSKA (reference sequence). The CDR3 loop spans 15 amino acids. In DNA form, the CDR3 reads TGCAGTGCTAGACGCGGGACAGGCAGCAATCAGCCCCAGCATTTT. This sequence encodes CSARRGTGSNQPQHF.

Details on this clonotype: This may be a read error: a much more frequent sequence differs by one nucleotide. The V and J genes are TRBV10-3 and TRBJ1-1; D is uncertain. The germline V gene encodes CDR1 ENHRY and CDR2 SYGVKD. Trimming left V 10 bases short and J 1 base short, with 13 bases between. The CDR3 consists of 13 residues. CDR3 residues: CANQRVWNTEAFF. The CDR3 DNA is TGTGCCAACCAGCGTGTTTGGAACACTGAAGCTTTCTTT.

This clonotype is medium-sized by share. The gene calls are TRBV6-1 and TRBJ2-7; 8 bases are a match to TRBD2. Germline CDR1 is MNHNS and CDR2 is SASEGT. This CDR3 has 14 residues. V was clipped by 6 bases and J by 2 bases; unmatched bases: 6. CDR3 sequence (DNA): TGTGCCAGCAGGAGACCGGGACTAGCCTACGAGCAGTACTTC. Amino acid sequence: CASRRPGLAYEQYF.

This clonotype was found many times. The J gene is TRBJ1-4, the V gene TRBV4-2; D ambiguous. V shed 1 base and J shed 0 bases, with 9 bases lying between them. CDR1 and CDR2 from the germline V gene are LGHNA and YNFKEQ. The length of the CDR3 is 16 residues. The CDR3, as DNA: TGTGCCAGCAGCCAAGGGACCCAGGCAACTAATGAAAAACTGTTTTTT. Protein: CASSQGTQATNEKLFF.

Many counts were recorded for this clonotype. The chain recombines TRBV6-1 with TRBJ2-7; D ambiguous. The V end was cut by 3 bases, the J end by 6 bases, with 9 bases between. The germline V gene has CDR1 MNHNS and CDR2 SASEGT. CDR3 length: 12 amino acids. CDR3 bases: TGTGCCAGCAGTGAGAATAACCCCGAGCAGTACTTC. Translated, it gives CASSENNPEQYF.

This clonotype was counted ten times or more. This sequence joins TRBV11-2 and TRBJ2-1; 8 bases fit TRBD1. V lost 6 bases, J lost 2 bases, and 6 bases stayed unmatched. The CDR3 has 15 residues. From germline, CDR1 is SGHAT and CDR2 FQNNGV. As DNA, the CDR3 is TGTGCCAGCAGTCTTAGACAGGGGACCTACAATGAGCAGTTCTTC. It codes for CASSLRQGTYNEQFF.

In the case of this clonotype: A much larger clone lies a single base off, so this may be a read error. The chain couples TRBV7-3 to TRBJ1-2; weak D call: TRBD1 (6 bases). The V gene's germline CDR1 is SGHTA and CDR2 FQGTGA. The CDR3 consists of 17 residues. The CDR3 nucleotides are TGTGCCATCAGCTTGTCAGGGGTAGGGGGGGGCAACTATGGCTACACCTTC. Translating it yields CAISLSGVGGGNYGYTF.

The J gene is TRBJ1-1, the V gene TRBV10-3; 12 positions match TRBD1. With V trimmed by 11 bases and J by 4 bases, 8 bases remained unmatched. The CDR3 spans 14 residues. The germline V gene has CDR1 ENHRY and CDR2 SYGVKD. CDR3 sequence: CAARGTGGVTEAFF. Written as DNA, the CDR3 is TGTGCCGCCCGAGGGACAGGGGGCGTCACTGAAGCTTTCTTT.

This clonotype has a count of ten or more. The V gene is TRBV15, the J gene TRBJ2-3; unclear D gene. The CDR3 length is 14 residues. Germline CDR1 is LNHNV and CDR2 is YYDKDF (reference sequence). Trimming pared 1 base from V and 5 bases from J, leaving 10 bases between. This chain's CDR3 is CATSRGGWGDTQYF. The DNA for the CDR3 is TGTGCCACCAGCAGAGGGGGTTGGGGAGATACGCAGTATTTT.

This clonotype was seen at least ten times. The chain recombines TRBV6-2 or TRBV6-3 with TRBJ2-2, with 8 bases lining up with TRBD2. Trimming removed 2 bases from V and 0 bases from J; junction bases left unmatched: 2. Looked up from germline, CDR1 is MNHEY and CDR2 is SVGEGT. The CDR3 length is 16 residues. The CDR3 region has the DNA TGTGCCAGCAGTTACCCCGGGGGGGCGAACACCGGGGAGCTGTTTTTT. Protein: CASSYPGGANTGELFF.

The J gene is TRBJ1-1, the V gene TRBV12-3 or TRBV12-4; tentative D call: TRBD1 (6 bases). Trimming shortened V by 5 bases and J by 3 bases, and 16 bases separated the two germline ends. This CDR3 comprises 15 residues. CDR3 amino acids: CASSLPARGDTEAFF. As DNA, the CDR3 is TGTGCCAGCAGTCTTCCCGCGAGGGGGGACACTGAAGCTTTCTTT.

The rearrangement joins TRBV12-3 or TRBV12-4 to TRBJ1-3; 7 bases align to TRBD1. V trimming: 1 base; J trimming: 4 bases; junction bases outside the gene matches: 16. The CDR3 is made up of 19 amino acids. For the CDR3, the DNA is TGTGCCAGCAGTTTAGACAGGGGCTCGAAATATTTCCACGGAAACACCATATATTTT. Translation: CASSLDRGSKYFHGNTIYF.

This clonotype is medium-sized by share. J is TRBJ1-1 and V is TRBV27; maybe TRBD1 (5 bases). Trimming took 0 bases from V and 4 from J, leaving 9 bases between them. Germline V gives CDR1 MNHEY, CDR2 SMNVEV (reference sequence). The CDR3 consists of 14 residues. CDR3 loop: CASSLSGTGTEAFF. In DNA form, the CDR3 reads TGTGCCAGCAGTTTATCCGGGACGGGCACTGAAGCTTTCTTT.

This clonotype was found many times. This chain links TRBV10-3 with TRBJ2-7, with D perhaps TRBD1 (6 bases). The CDR3 is 13 residues long. Germline V CDR1 and CDR2: ENHRY, SYGVKD. Trimming left V 2 bases short and J 5 bases short, with 10 bases between. CDR3 nucleotide sequence: TGTGCCATCAGTGAGCAGGGGTTGGACGAGCAGTACTTC. It is translated as CAISEQGLDEQYF.

A remark on this clonotype: One base away lies a much larger clone, so this may be a sequencing read error. This chain joins TRBV5-4 and TRBJ1-5; TRBD1 might be the D (5 bases). V dropped 0 bases and J dropped 2 bases, with 9 bases sitting between them. Germline CDR1 is SGHNT and CDR2 is YYREEE (reference sequence). This CDR3 comprises 15 residues. CDR3 sequence reads: CASSLDQGGNQPQHF. The CDR3 DNA follows: TGTGCCAGCAGCTTGGACCAAGGGGGCAATCAGCCCCAGCATTTT.

This clonotype was picked up many times. The chain recombines TRBV6-5 with TRBJ2-7, with D tentatively TRBD2 (5 bases). Trimming shortened V by 4 bases and J by 12 bases, and 19 bases separated the two germline ends. The germline gives CDR1 MNHEY, CDR2 SVGAGI. This CDR3 has 13 amino acids. The CDR3 sequence: CASSSEGRHSRYF. DNA for the CDR3: TGTGCCAGCAGTTCTGAGGGCCGTCATTCAAGGTACTTC.

By frequency in the sample, this clonotype is medium-sized. This CDR3 reads CASSSRDISDSGANVLTF. The CDR3 coding sequence is TGTGCCAGCAGTTCACGGGACATCTCAGACTCTGGGGCCAACGTCCTGACTTTC. The chain employs TRBV6-5 and TRBJ2-6, with D possibly TRBD1 on 6 matching bases. Trimming pared 4 bases from V and 0 bases from J, leaving 16 bases between. Germline loops: CDR1 MNHEY, CDR2 SVGAGI. The CDR3 loop spans 18 amino acids.

This sequence joins TRBV6-2 or TRBV6-3 and TRBJ1-1; D unclear. The germline V gene has CDR1 MNHEY and CDR2 SVGEGT. The CDR3 length is 12 residues. The V end lost 7 bases, the J end lost 5 bases, and 11 bases lay between the germline ends. In DNA form, the CDR3 reads TGTGCCAGCACAGACCGCTTTACTGAAGCTTTCTTT. Amino acid sequence: CASTDRFTEAFF.

This clonotype appeared many times. J is TRBJ2-7 and V is TRBV29-1; 7 positions agree with TRBD2. Germline CDR1 and CDR2: SQVTM and ANQGSEA. Trimming at V came to 4 bases and at J to 1 base, leaving 4 bases not matched to a gene. CDR3 size: 13 residues. CDR3 nucleotide sequence: TGCAGCGTTGTTCCTAGCGGTTCCTACGAGCAGTACTTC. It is translated as CSVVPSGSYEQYF.

By sample share, this clonotype is medium-sized. The V gene is TRBV6-4, the J gene TRBJ2-3; D is possibly TRBD1 (5 bases). This CDR3 region has 15 residues. V was shortened by 6 bases and J by 3 bases, with 16 bases between the two germline ends. Germline V CDR1 and CDR2: MRHNA, SNTAGT. CDR3 region: CASRETGRQTDTQYF. As DNA, the CDR3 is TGTGCCAGCAGGGAAACAGGACGTCAAACAGATACGCAGTATTTT.

The DNA for the CDR3 is TGTGCCAGCAGTTTTTTGCTGACGTTAAGGCCAGGTCTTGTCTACGAGCAGTACTTC. Residues: CASSFLLTLRPGLVYEQYF. The chain combines TRBV28 with TRBJ2-7; D ambiguous. The CDR3 length is 19 residues. The V end lost 3 bases, the J end lost 3 bases, and 27 bases lay between the germline ends. The germline V gene encodes CDR1 MDHEN and CDR2 SYDVKM.

The V and J genes are TRBV5-1 and TRBJ2-7; D unclear. Germline V gene lookup returns CDR1 SGHRS and CDR2 YFSETQ. The CDR3 has 15 amino acids. V was clipped by 0 bases and J by 11 bases, with 21 bases between them. CDR3 sequence: CASSLGVTVHERKYF. DNA of the CDR3: TGCGCCAGCAGCTTGGGGGTAACCGTGCACGAGAGAAAGTACTTC.

In DNA, the CDR3 is TGTGCCAGCAACACAGGGACCACCGGGGAGCTGTTTTTT. Amino acids: CASNTGTTGELFF. The rearrangement uses TRBV27 and TRBJ2-2; D may be TRBD1 (6 bases). The CDR3 spans 13 residues. In germline, CDR1 is MNHEY, CDR2 SMNVEV (reference sequence). V was shortened by 7 bases and J by 4 bases, with 10 bases between the two germline ends.

This clonotype was picked up a small number of times. Written as DNA, the CDR3 is TGTGCCAGCAGTTTCTCGTCCGGGGTAAATGGCTACACCTTC. Residues: CASSFSSGVNGYTF. V and J are TRBV12-3 or TRBV12-4 and TRBJ1-2; the D is unclear. There are 14 residues in the CDR3. Deletions cut 3 bases from V and 6 bases from J, with 14 bases between.

This clonotype was seen ten or more times. The genes are TRBV24-1 and TRBJ2-5; D gene ambiguous. This CDR3 region has 16 residues. The germline gives CDR1 KGHDR, CDR2 SFDVKD. V was shortened by 3 bases and J by 0 bases, with 13 bases between the two germline ends. CDR3 sequence reads: CATSDPTYVYQETQYF. Written as DNA, the CDR3 is TGTGCCACCAGTGATCCAACCTATGTCTACCAAGAGACCCAGTACTTC.

This clonotype was found many times. This chain links TRBV4-1 with TRBJ2-1; a weak D match, TRBD1 (6 bases). Looked up from germline, CDR1 is MGHRA and CDR2 is YSYEKL. The V gene lost 4 bases and the J gene lost 4 bases, with 11 bases spanning the gap. The CDR3 consists of 14 residues. The CDR3 DNA reads TGCGCCAGCAGCCCCATCAGGGGTTACAATGAGCAGTTCTTC. Translating it yields CASSPIRGYNEQFF.

As concerns this clonotype: The germline gene is not matched at one end of the junction; a read error may be the cause. The rearrangement links TRBV13 to TRBJ1-4; D not resolved. Germline CDR1 PRHDT, CDR2 FYEKMQ (reference sequence). The CDR3 totals 13 residues. CDR3 region: CASSLQSDEKLFF. The DNA of the CDR3 is TGTGCCAGTAGCTTACAGTCAGATGAAAAACTGTTTTTT.